This T cell receptor beta chain appears in the sequencing data of a study of cytomegalovirus exposure and HLA in healthy donors. General study findings and limits: Most of the TCR beta V segments (in an earlier analysis) were productive either about 90% or about 30% of the time.

This clone was seen only once. Its antigen is unidentified. Primers included in the PCR were 60 Vbeta and 13 Jbeta primers. Data came from immunoSEQ multiplex PCR; TCRdb stores just in-frame clones and leaves some out. The table records 100,000 to 150,000 clones, 10% to 13% of them present only once. The V gene end was trimmed by 6 bases and the J gene end by 0 bases; junction bases not matched to a gene: 8. The CDR3 contains 16 residues. Germline V gives CDR1 SEHNR, CDR2 FQNEAQ (reference sequence). The sample taken for sequencing was PBMCs. The source is a woman under 30 in good health and CMV-seropositive. The rearrangement links TRBV7-9 to TRBJ2-1; 7 bases agree with TRBD2. The CDR3 sequence is CASSPPSGYSYNEQFF. CDR3 bases: TGTGCCAGCAGTCCCCCTAGCGGCTACTCCTACAATGAGCAGTTCTTC.